This T cell receptor (beta chain) comes out of a study of cytomegalovirus exposure and HLA in healthy donors. Study-wide results and limits: By a later analysis, the bulk of CMV-associated TCR beta chains appeared HLA-restricted. Reported findings show TCR beta sequences accurately forecast HLA-A and HLA-B alleles in most subjects.

Germline V gene sequence: CDR1 DFQATT, CDR2 SNEGSKA (reference sequence). This CDR3 is built from 10 residues. V was clipped by 3 bases and J by 8 bases, with 7 bases between them. PCR involved 60 Vbeta and 13 Jbeta primers. Generated by immunoSEQ multiplex PCR, the TCRdb table keeps only in-frame clones and is missing some. The sample contains 150,000 or so clones, more than 60% of which appear only once. This clone appeared a few times. Its specificity is unknown. The origin of this receptor is a woman in her thirties or forties in good health and CMV-seropositive. The sample was PBMCs. The genes are TRBV20-1 and TRBJ1-1; D ambiguous. The CDR3 spells CSASFREAFF. The CDR3 coding sequence is TGCAGTGCTAGTTTCAGGGAAGCTTTCTTT.